In this sample, the clone carrying this T cell receptor beta chain turned up many times. The antigen is unknown. TCRdb re-derived calls from the reads in MiXCR, one entry per CDR3 protein. The table includes roughly 630,000 distinct CDR3 sequences, 20% to 25% detected once. V was trimmed by 2 bases and J by 2 bases, leaving 16 bases between them. This CDR3 spans 16 amino acids. Germline-derived CDR1 and CDR2 are SGHVS and FNYEAQ. This sample was taken from a study of T cell repertoires in cytomegalovirus infection. General observations from the study: Ex vivo, HLA-C-restricted CMV-specific TCR beta clonotypes prevailed over the rest of the response.

This chain uses TRBV7-6 with TRBJ2-7, with D possibly being TRBD1 (7 bases). The receptor was derived from a human donor in good health (CMV status not recorded). Some clones in this sample may be carry-over from other donors' samples. Sequencing was done on a sample of CD8+ T cells from PBMCs. Here the CDR3 reads CASSLTGAGQTYEQYF. Here the CDR3 DNA reads TGTGCCAGCAGCTTAACCGGCGCGGGACAGACCTACGAGCAGTACTTC.